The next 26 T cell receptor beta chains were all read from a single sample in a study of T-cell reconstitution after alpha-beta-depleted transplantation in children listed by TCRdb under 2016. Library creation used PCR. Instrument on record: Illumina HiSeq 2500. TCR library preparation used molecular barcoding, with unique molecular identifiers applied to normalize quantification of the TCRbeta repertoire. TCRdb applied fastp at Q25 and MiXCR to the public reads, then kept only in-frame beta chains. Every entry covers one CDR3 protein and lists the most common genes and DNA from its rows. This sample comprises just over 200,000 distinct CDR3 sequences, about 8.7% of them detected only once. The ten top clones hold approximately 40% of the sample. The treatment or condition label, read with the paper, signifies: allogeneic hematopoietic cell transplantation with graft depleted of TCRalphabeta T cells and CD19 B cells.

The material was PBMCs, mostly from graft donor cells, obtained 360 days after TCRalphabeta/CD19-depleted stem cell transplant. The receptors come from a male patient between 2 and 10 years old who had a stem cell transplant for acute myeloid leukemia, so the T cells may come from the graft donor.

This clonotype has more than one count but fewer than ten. In DNA form, the CDR3 reads TGCAGTGCTAGACGCGTTTCAAACATTCAGTACTTC. The encoded protein is CSARRVSNIQYF. This chain joins TRBV20-1 and TRBJ2-4; D call uncertain. The V gene's germline CDR1 is DFQATT and CDR2 SNEGSKA (reference sequence). This CDR3 contains 12 residues. The germline V and J ends were trimmed by 2 bases and 6 bases, with 8 bases remaining between them.

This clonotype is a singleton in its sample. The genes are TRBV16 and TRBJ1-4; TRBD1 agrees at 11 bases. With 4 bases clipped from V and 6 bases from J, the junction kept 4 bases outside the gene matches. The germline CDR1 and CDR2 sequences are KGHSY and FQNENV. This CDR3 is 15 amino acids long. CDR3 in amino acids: CASSRTGQGDEKLFF. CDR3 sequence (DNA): TGTGCCAGCAGCCGCACGGGACAGGGGGATGAAAAACTGTTTTTT.

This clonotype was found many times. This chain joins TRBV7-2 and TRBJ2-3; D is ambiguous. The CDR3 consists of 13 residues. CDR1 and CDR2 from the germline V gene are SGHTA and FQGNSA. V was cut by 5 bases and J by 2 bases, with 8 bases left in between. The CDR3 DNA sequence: TGTGCCAGCAGCCCGTTTAACACAGATACGCAGTATTTT. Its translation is CASSPFNTDTQYF.

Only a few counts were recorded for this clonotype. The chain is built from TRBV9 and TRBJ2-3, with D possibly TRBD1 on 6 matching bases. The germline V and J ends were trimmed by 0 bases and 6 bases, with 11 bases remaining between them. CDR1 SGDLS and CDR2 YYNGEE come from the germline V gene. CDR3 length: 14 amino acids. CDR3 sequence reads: CASSVVVGADTQYF. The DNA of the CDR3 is TGTGCCAGCAGCGTAGTGGTGGGGGCGGATACGCAGTATTTT. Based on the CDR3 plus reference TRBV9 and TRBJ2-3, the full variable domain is DSGVTQTPKHLITATGQRVTLRCSPRSGDLSVYWYQQSLDQGLQFLIQYYNGEERAKGNILERFSAQQFPDLHSELNLSSLELGDSALYFCASSVVVGADTQYFGPGTRLTVL.

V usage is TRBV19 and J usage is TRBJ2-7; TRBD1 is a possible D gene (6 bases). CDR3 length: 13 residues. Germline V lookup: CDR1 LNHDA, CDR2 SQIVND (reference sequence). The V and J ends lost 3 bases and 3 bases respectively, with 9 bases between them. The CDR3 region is CASSIDRNYEQYF. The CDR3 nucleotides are TGTGCCAGTAGTATCGACAGGAACTACGAGCAGTACTTC.

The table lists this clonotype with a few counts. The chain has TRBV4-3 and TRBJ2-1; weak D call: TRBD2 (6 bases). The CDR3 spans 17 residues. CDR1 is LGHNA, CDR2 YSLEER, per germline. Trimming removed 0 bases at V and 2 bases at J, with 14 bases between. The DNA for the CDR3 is TGCGCCAGCAGCCAAGAGTCCCGGGGGTTCGCCTACAATGAGCAGTTCTTC. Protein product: CASSQESRGFAYNEQFF.

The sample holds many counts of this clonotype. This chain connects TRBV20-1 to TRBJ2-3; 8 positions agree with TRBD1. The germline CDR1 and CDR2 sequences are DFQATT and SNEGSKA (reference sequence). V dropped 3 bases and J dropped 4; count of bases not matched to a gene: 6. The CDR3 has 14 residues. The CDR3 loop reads CSARTRGRPDTQYF. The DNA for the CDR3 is TGCAGTGCTAGGACCAGGGGGCGTCCAGATACGCAGTATTTT.

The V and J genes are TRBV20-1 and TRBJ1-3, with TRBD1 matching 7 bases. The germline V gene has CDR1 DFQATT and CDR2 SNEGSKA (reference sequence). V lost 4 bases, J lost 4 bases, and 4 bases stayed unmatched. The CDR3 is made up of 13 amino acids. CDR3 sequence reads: CSATGTEGNTIYF. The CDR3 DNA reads TGCAGTGCTACTGGGACAGAGGGAAACACCATATATTTT.

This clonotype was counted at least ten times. The CDR3 coding sequence is TGTGCCAGCAGCCGGACTAGCGGGAAATACAATGAGCAGTTCTTC. This encodes CASSRTSGKYNEQFF. The chain combines TRBV7-2 with TRBJ2-1; TRBD2 aligns across 12 bases. V shed 5 bases and J 4 bases; nucleotides not matched to a gene: 3. The CDR3 loop spans 15 amino acids. Germline CDR1 and CDR2: SGHTA and FQGNSA.

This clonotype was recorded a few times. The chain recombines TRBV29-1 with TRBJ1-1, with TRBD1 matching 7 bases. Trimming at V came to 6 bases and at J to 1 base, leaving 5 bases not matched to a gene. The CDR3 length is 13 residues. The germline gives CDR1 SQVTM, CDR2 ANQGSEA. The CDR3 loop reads CSVRGQTNTEAFF. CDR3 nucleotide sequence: TGCAGCGTCCGGGGACAGACGAACACTGAAGCTTTCTTT.

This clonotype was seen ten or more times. In nucleotides, the CDR3 is TGTGCCAGCAGCCCTAGGACAGGGGGTAATTCACCCCTCCACTTT. It translates to CASSPRTGGNSPLHF. V and J are TRBV12-3 or TRBV12-4 and TRBJ1-6, with 10 bases identical to TRBD1. J gave up 6 bases and V 6 bases, and 5 bases lay outside the gene matches. This CDR3 has 15 amino acids.

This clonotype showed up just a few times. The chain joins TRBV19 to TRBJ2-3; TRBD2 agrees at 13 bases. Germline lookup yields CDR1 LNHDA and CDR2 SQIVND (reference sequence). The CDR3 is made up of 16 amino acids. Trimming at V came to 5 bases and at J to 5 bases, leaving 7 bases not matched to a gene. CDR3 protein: CASSPGLAGVLDTQYF. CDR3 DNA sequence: TGTGCCAGTAGTCCCGGACTAGCGGGGGTCCTAGATACGCAGTATTTT.

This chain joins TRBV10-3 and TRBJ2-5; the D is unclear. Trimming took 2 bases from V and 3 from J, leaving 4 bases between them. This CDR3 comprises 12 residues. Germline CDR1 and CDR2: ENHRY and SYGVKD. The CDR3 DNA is TGTGCCATCAGTGAGCAGAAAGAGACCCAGTACTTC. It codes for CAISEQKETQYF.

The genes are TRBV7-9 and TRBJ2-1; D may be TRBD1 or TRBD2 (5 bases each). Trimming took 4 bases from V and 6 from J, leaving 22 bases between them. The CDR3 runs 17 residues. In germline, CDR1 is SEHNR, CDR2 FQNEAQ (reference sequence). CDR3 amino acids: CASSSGRGGPLRNEQFF. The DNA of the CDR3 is TGTGCCAGCAGCTCGGGGCGTGGGGGTCCCCTACGCAATGAGCAGTTCTTC.

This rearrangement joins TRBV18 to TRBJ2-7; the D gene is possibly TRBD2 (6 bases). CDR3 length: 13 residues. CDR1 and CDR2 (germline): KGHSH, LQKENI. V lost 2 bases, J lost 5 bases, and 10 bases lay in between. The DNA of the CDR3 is TGTGCCAGCTCACCATCGGGGGACCACGAGCAGTACGTC. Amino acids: CASSPSGDHEQYV.

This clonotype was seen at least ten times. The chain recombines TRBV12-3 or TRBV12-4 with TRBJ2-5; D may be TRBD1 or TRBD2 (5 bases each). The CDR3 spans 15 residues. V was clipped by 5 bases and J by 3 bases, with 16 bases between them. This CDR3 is CASSLPVGAKETQYF. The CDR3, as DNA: TGTGCCAGCAGTCTCCCCGTCGGGGCAAAAGAGACCCAGTACTTC.

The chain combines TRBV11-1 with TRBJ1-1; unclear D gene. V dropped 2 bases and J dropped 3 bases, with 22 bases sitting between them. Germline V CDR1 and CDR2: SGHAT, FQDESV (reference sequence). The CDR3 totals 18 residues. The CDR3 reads CASSLSMAQRREDTEAFF. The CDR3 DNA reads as TGTGCCAGCAGCTTAAGTATGGCTCAACGGCGGGAGGACACTGAAGCTTTCTTT.

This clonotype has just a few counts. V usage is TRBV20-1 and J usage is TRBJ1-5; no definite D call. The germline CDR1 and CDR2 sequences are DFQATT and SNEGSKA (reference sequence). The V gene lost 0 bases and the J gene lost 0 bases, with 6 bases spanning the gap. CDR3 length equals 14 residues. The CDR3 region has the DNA TGCAGTGCTAGAGACGGGCGTAGCAATCAGCCCCAGCATTTT. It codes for CSARDGRSNQPQHF.

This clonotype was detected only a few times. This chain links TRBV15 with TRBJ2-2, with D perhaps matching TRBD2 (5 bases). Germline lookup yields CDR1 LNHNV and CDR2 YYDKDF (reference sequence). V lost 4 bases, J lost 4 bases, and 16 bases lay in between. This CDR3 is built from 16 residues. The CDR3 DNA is TGTGCCACCAGCATCCTAGGGTACGGGGTCACCGGGGAGCTGTTTTTT. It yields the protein CATSILGYGVTGELFF.

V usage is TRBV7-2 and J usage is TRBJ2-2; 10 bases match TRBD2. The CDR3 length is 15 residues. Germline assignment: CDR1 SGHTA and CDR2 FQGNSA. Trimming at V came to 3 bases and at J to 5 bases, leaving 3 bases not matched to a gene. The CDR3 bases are TGTGCCAGCAGCTTCGGACTAGCGGAGACCGGGGAGCTGTTTTTT. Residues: CASSFGLAETGELFF.

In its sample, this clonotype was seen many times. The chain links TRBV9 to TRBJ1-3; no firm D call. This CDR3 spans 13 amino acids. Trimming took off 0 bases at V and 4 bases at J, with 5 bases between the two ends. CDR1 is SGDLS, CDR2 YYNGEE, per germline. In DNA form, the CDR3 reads TGTGCCAGCAGCGTAGGAGAAGGAAACACCATATATTTT. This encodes CASSVGEGNTIYF.

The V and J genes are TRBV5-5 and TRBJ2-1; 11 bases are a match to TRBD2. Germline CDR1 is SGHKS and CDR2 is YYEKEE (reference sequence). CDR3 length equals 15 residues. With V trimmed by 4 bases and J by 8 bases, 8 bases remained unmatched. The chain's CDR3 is CASSNTSGSFYEQFF. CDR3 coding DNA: TGTGCCAGCAGCAATACTAGCGGGAGTTTCTATGAGCAGTTCTTC.

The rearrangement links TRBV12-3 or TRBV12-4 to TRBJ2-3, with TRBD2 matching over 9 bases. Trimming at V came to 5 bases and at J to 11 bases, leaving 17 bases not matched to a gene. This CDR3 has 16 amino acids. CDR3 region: CASSPHEAGGPGKQYF. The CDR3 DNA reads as TGTGCCAGCAGTCCCCATGAAGCGGGAGGACCAGGGAAGCAGTATTTT.

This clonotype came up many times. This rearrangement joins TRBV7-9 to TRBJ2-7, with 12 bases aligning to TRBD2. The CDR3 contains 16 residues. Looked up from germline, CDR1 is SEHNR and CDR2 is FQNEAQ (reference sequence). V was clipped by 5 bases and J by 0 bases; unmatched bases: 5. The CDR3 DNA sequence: TGTGCCAGCAGCAAGACTAGCGGGAGTTACTCCTACGAGCAGTACTTC. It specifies CASSKTSGSYSYEQYF.

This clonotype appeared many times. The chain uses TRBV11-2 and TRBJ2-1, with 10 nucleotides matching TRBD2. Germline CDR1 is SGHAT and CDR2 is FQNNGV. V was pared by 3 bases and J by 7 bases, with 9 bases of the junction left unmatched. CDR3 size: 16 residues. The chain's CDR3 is CASSFPSGGAANEQFF. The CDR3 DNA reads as TGTGCCAGCAGCTTCCCGAGCGGGGGGGCCGCGAATGAGCAGTTCTTC.

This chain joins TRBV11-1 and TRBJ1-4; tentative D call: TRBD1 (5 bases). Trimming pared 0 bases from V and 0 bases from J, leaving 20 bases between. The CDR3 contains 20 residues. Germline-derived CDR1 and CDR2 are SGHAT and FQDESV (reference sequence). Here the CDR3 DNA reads TGTGCCAGCAGCTTAGCGCGACAGTTAGTTACCCAAGCAACTAATGAAAAACTGTTTTTT. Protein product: CASSLARQLVTQATNEKLFF.